The clone carrying this T cell receptor beta chain was seen repeatedly, ten times or more. What it binds is not known. This specimen comes from a study of metastatic and nonmetastatic thyroid tumors. All patients were untreated before thyroid surgery. Study-level results: Malignant thyroid tumors reportedly had TCR beta diversity that was significantly higher than in benign nodules, in blood and tumor.

TCRdb re-processed the PCR reads through MiXCR. There are over 40,000 clones in the sample; more than 9.5% occur only once, and roughly 25% lies in the top ten. The V gene end was trimmed by 3 bases and the J gene end by 7 bases; junction bases not matched to a gene: 9. CDR1 and CDR2 from the germline V gene are LGHDT and YNNKEL (reference sequence). CDR3 length: 16 amino acids. The chain links TRBV3-1 to TRBJ1-4, with 9 positions matching TRBD1. The receptor's source is a female donor with papillary thyroid cancer or a benign thyroid nodule (not recorded which). Some clones in this sample may be carry-over from other donors' samples. The sample was blood. CDR3 sequence (DNA): TGTGCCAGCAGCCATAGGTCGGGACAGGGTGGTGAAAAACTGTTTTTT. This codes for CASSHRSGQGGEKLFF.